This T cell receptor beta chain is from a study of T cell responses to AZD1222 COVID-19 vaccine. In germline, CDR1 is SEHNR, CDR2 FQNEAQ (reference sequence). V was pared by 5 bases and J by 8 bases, with 22 bases between. The CDR3 is made up of 17 amino acids. This table comes from immunoSEQ multiplex PCR, and its TCRdb copy is limited to in-frame clones, with some not included. The profile covers about 140,000 clones, with 75% to 90% appearing a single time and around 1.6% taken by the ten largest. This specimen was peripheral blood, taken on day 0 of AZD1222 vaccination. V usage is TRBV7-9 and J usage is TRBJ1-6; D not certain. The clonotype comes from an adult in good health. In DNA, the CDR3 is TGTGCCAGCAGCACCTGGACGTATCTTTTCGGAGATTCACCCCTCCACTTT. Translated: CASSTWTYLFGDSPLHF.